One and the same sample provided the 16 T cell receptor beta chains below, sequenced in a study of shared clonotypes between healthy human individuals (dated by TCRdb to the early 2020s). Library method: the immunoSEQ multiplex PCR assay. TCRdb carries this immuneACCESS record with in-frame sequences only. Its versions omit some clonotypes, under half of them owing to an unresolved V gene in the studies checked, with the rest unexplained. This sample lists nearly 750,000 clones; 72% were detected once. More than 1.5% of the sample rests with the top ten. The specimen was memory CD4+ T cells sorted from blood. What this sample's cell subset or site label stands for: CD45RA-negative fraction. These receptors all stem from a woman aged 30 to 39 in good health.

V gene TRBV27 combines with J gene TRBJ1-1; D is possibly TRBD1 (5 bases). The CDR3 extends over 17 amino acids. Germline V lookup: CDR1 MNHEY, CDR2 SMNVEV (reference sequence). Trimming shortened V by 8 bases and J by 1 base, and 23 bases separated the two germline ends. CDR3 sequence: CASSTHIGGRGNTEAFF. The CDR3 DNA sequence: TGTGCCAGCTCTACTCATATTGGGGGACGGGGGAACACTGAAGCTTTCTTT.

V and J are TRBV27 and TRBJ1-1; 8 bases are shared with TRBD1. The V gene end was trimmed by 6 bases and the J gene end by 5 bases; junction bases not matched to a gene: 5. The CDR3 runs to 13 residues. Germline loops: CDR1 MNHEY, CDR2 SMNVEV (reference sequence). This CDR3 reads CASRGQGRTEAFF. The CDR3 DNA reads TGTGCCAGCAGAGGACAGGGCAGGACTGAAGCTTTCTTT.

This clone has only one observation. The rearrangement uses TRBV6-5 and TRBJ1-2; TRBD1 agrees at 7 bases. In germline, CDR1 is MNHEY, CDR2 SVGAGI. V shed 5 bases and J 6 bases; nucleotides not matched to a gene: 6. The CDR3 consists of 13 residues. CDR3: CASSPTGFDGYTF. The CDR3 DNA follows: TGTGCCAGCAGTCCGACAGGGTTCGATGGCTACACCTTC.

This clone was seen once. The identical CDR3 is also encoded by other nucleotide sequences in the sample. The J gene is TRBJ1-5, the V gene TRBV5-1; TRBD1 matches at 8 bases. Germline V CDR1 and CDR2: SGHRS, YFSETQ. The V and J ends lost 4 bases and 6 bases, in that order; junction bases with no gene match: 6. The length of the CDR3 is 14 residues. CDR3 sequence reads: CASSPGTGAQPQHF. The DNA for the CDR3 is TGCGCCAGCAGCCCCGGGACAGGCGCTCAGCCCCAGCATTTT.

V usage is TRBV6-1 and J usage is TRBJ2-7; TRBD2 might be the D (5 bases). CDR1 MNHNS and CDR2 SASEGT come from the germline V gene. V lost 7 bases and J 3 bases, leaving 16 bases between the germline ends. The CDR3 is 14 amino acids. The CDR3 DNA reads TGTGCCAGCAATCCCTCCCACGGGAACTACGAGCAGTACTTC. Translated: CASNPSHGNYEQYF.

The chain has TRBV18 and TRBJ1-1, with D uncertain. V was shortened by 1 base and J by 3 bases, with 12 bases between the two germline ends. Germline lookup yields CDR1 KGHSH and CDR2 LQKENI. The CDR3 runs to 15 residues. CDR3: CASSPQASRDTEAFF. Here the CDR3 DNA reads TGTGCCAGCTCACCACAGGCCTCGCGGGACACTGAAGCTTTCTTT.

In regard to this clone: Within the sample, other DNA sequences also encode this same CDR3. This chain's CDR3 is CASSYGANSYEQYF. CDR3 coding DNA: TGTGCCAGCAGTTACGGGGCTAACTCCTACGAGCAGTACTTC. The chain couples TRBV6-5 to TRBJ2-7; D perhaps matches TRBD1 (5 bases). CDR1 MNHEY and CDR2 SVGAGI come from the germline V gene. The germline V and J ends were trimmed by 2 bases and 0 bases, with 8 bases remaining between them. The CDR3 has 14 amino acids.

The table lists this clone with a count of one. This chain joins TRBV28 and TRBJ2-7, with 7 bases lining up with TRBD2. The CDR3 is made up of 14 amino acids. With 5 bases clipped from V and 4 bases from J, the junction kept 8 bases outside the gene matches. CDR1 and CDR2 (germline): MDHEN, SYDVKM. CDR3 sequence reads: CASSLGAGRYEQYF. The CDR3 DNA reads TGTGCCAGCAGTCTTGGAGCGGGACGGTACGAGCAGTACTTC.

The rearrangement uses TRBV15 and TRBJ2-1, with D possibly matching TRBD1 (6 bases). Trimming shortened V by 3 bases and J by 5 bases, and 11 bases separated the two germline ends. Germline V gene lookup returns CDR1 LNHNV and CDR2 YYDKDF (reference sequence). There are 14 residues in the CDR3. The DNA for the CDR3 is TGTGCCACCAGCAGGGGGGACAACGACAATGAGCAGTTCTTC. Its translation is CATSRGDNDNEQFF.

The chain carries TRBV11-2 and TRBJ1-1; unclear D gene. The germline V gene has CDR1 SGHAT and CDR2 FQNNGV. V shed 3 bases and J shed 0 bases, with 5 bases lying between them. This CDR3 comprises 13 residues. CDR3 bases: TGTGCCAGCAGCTTTGGCCTGAACACTGAAGCTTTCTTT. Translated, it gives CASSFGLNTEAFF.

This chain uses TRBV28 with TRBJ2-3; TRBD1 matches 7 bases. The CDR3 is 15 residues long. V trimming: 6 bases; J trimming: 3 bases; junction bases outside the gene matches: 9. The germline gives CDR1 MDHEN, CDR2 SYDVKM. In nucleotides, the CDR3 is TGTGCCAGCAGCGGGAACAGGGGTTGGACAGATACGCAGTATTTT. Protein product: CASSGNRGWTDTQYF.

This clone was recorded many times. The junction shows a germline mismatch at one end, possibly a read error. This chain links TRBV10-2 with TRBJ1-3, with D tentatively TRBD1 (5 bases). This CDR3 has 14 amino acids. CDR1 is WSHSY, CDR2 SAAADI, per germline. CDR3 nucleotides: TGCGCCAGCACTGAGGCGGGGGGTGTTAACACCATATATTTT. Protein sequence: CASTEAGGVNTIYF.

Concerning this clone itself: Other DNA sequences from this sample encode an identical CDR3 as well. V usage is TRBV18 and J usage is TRBJ1-1; the match to TRBD1 covers 9 bases. Germline CDR1 is KGHSH and CDR2 is LQKENI. V shed 3 bases, J shed 0 bases, and the junction held 2 bases outside the gene matches. This CDR3 comprises 15 residues. The CDR3 nucleotides are TGTGCCAGCTCACCCGGACAGGGGATGAACACTGAAGCTTTCTTT. Translated: CASSPGQGMNTEAFF.

V is TRBV18 and J is TRBJ2-3; 8 bases agree with TRBD1. Germline V gene sequence: CDR1 KGHSH, CDR2 LQKENI. Trimming cost V 4 bases and J 4 bases; bases outside gene matches: 4. The CDR3 is made up of 14 amino acids. CDR3 DNA sequence: TGTGCCAGCTCACTCGGACAGGGATCAGATACGCAGTATTTT. This encodes CASSLGQGSDTQYF. The entire variable domain, with the rest obtained from reference TRBV18 and TRBJ2-3, is as follows: NAGVMQNPRHLVRRRGQEARLRCSPMKGHSHVYWYRQLPEEGLKFMVYLQKENIIDESGMPKERFSAEFPKEGPSILRIQQVVRGDSAAYFCASSLGQGSDTQYFGPGTRLTVL.

V usage is TRBV4-2 and J usage is TRBJ1-1, with TRBD1 matching 7 bases. Per the germline V gene, CDR1 is LGHNA and CDR2 is YNFKEQ. CDR3 length: 15 amino acids. V gave up 4 bases and J gave up 1 base; unmatched junction bases: 6. CDR3 DNA: TGTGCCAGCAGCCCAAAGAACAGGGGGAACACTGAAGCTTTCTTT. Translation: CASSPKNRGNTEAFF.

The chain uses TRBV5-4 and TRBJ2-3; D might be TRBD1 (7 bases). The CDR3 contains 14 residues. From germline, CDR1 is SGHNT and CDR2 YYREEE (reference sequence). The V end lost 3 bases, the J end lost 4 bases, and 12 bases lay between the germline ends. Here the CDR3 DNA reads TGTGCCAGCAGCTCCGCAGGGGGGTCAGATACGCAGTATTTT. This translates into CASSSAGGSDTQYF.